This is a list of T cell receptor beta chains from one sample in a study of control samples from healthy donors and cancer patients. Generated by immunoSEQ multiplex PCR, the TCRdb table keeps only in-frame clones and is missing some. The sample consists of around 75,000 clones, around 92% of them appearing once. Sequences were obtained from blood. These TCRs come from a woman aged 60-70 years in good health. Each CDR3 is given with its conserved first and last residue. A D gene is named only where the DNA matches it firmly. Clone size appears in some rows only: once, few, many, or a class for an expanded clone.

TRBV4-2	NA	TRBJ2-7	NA	TGTGCCAGCAGCCTAAACGACAGAGACCCCTACGAGCAGTACTTC	CASSLNDRDPYEQYF
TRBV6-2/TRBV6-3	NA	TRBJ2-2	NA	TGTGCCAGCAGTTCCGGGACCGCGAACACCGGGGAGCTGTTTTTT	CASSSGTANTGELFF
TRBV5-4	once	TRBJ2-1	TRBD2	TGTGCCAGCACGTTCGGACTAGCGGGAGTCTGGGAGCAGTTCTTC	CASTFGLAGVWEQFF
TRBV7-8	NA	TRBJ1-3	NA	TGTGCCAGCGGGAAAAGCTCTGGAAACACCATATATTTT	CASGKSSGNTIYF
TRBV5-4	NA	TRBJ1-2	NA	TGTGCCAGCAGCCAAGACAACAACTATGGCTACACCTTC	CASSQDNNYGYTF
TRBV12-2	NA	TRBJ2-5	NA	TGTGCAAGTCGCTTGACTAGCGGGAGGCTCCTAGGGGAGACCCAGTACTTC	CASRLTSGRLLGETQYF
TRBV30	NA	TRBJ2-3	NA	TGTGCCTTCAGCGGTCCTAGCACAGATACGCAGTATTTT	CAFSGPSTDTQYF
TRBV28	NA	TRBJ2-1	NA	TGTGCCAGCAGTTCCCCAATCCCAGGGACGGGTGAGCAGTTCTTC	CASSSPIPGTGEQFF
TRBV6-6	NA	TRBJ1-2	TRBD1	TGTGCCAGCAGCAGGGAGGGGCGACAGGGCGAGGGCTACACCTTC	CASSREGRQGEGYTF
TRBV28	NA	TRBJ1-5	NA	TGTGCCAGCAGTTTAGGGTCACTGACTAATCAGCCCCAGCATTTT	CASSLGSLTNQPQHF
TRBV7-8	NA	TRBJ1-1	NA	TGTGCCAGCAGCTTATCCAGCGCGAACACTGAAGCTTTCTTT	CASSLSSANTEAFF
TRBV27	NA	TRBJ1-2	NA	TGTGCCAGCAGATACGGGAACTATGGCTACACCTTC	CASRYGNYGYTF
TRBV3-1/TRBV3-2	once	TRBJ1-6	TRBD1	TGTGCCAGCAGCCTACAGGGGGATTCACCCCTCCACTTT	CASSLQGDSPLHF
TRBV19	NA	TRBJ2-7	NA	TGTGCCAGTAGTAGGGGACCGAGCTACGAGCAGTACTTC	CASSRGPSYEQYF
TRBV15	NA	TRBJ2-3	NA	TGTGCCACCTCCGTTACGCTCCATACGCAGTATTTT	CATSVTLHTQYF
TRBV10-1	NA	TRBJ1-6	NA	TGCGCCAGCAGTGCCGACAGCAATAATTCACCCCTCCACTTT	CASSADSNNSPLHF
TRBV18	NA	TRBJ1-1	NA	TGTGCCAGCTCACAATTTAGTGCTCACGGAAACACTGAAGCTTTCTTT	CASSQFSAHGNTEAFF
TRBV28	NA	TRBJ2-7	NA	TGTGCCAGCAGTTTATCTCGCGAGCAGTACTTC	CASSLSREQYF
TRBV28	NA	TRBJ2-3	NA	TGTGCCAGCAGTTTCTCGACAGATACGCAGTATTTT	CASSFSTDTQYF
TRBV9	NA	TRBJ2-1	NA	TGTGCCAGCAGCGTTTCCTCGTTGGGATACAATGAGCAGTTCTTC	CASSVSSLGYNEQFF
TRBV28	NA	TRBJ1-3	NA	TGTGCCAGCAGTTCCGTCGGGGATGGCACCATATATTTT	CASSSVGDGTIYF
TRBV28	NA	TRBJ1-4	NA	TGTGCCAGCAGGAGAGGTCGGGGTCACGAGAAACTTGGCCCTAATGAAAAACTGTTTTTT	CASRRGRGHEKLGPNEKLFF
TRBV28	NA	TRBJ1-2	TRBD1	TGTGCCAGCAGGTCGGGACAGGGAGAAGCCTACACCTTC	CASRSGQGEAYTF
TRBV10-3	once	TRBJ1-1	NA	TGTGCCATCAGGGGGAGGGACACTGAAGCTTTCTTT	CAIRGRDTEAFF
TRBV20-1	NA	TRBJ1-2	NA	TGCAGTGCTAGATCGGGGGATGGCTACACCTTC	CSARSGDGYTF
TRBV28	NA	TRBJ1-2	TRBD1	TGTGCCAGCCTAACCACAGGGGTTGAGGGCTACACCTTC	CASLTTGVEGYTF
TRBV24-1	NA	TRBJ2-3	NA	TGTGCCACCAGTGATTTTTCCCCAGATACGCAGTATTTT	CATSDFSPDTQYF